This TCR beta chain was sequenced for a study of blood T cell repertoires in COVID-19. Overall study: Sources were T cells, B-cell-depleted T cells, or PBMCs; the material itself was cDNA or gDNA.

Trimming pared 3 bases from V and 4 bases from J, leaving 10 bases between. The CDR3 runs 14 residues. From germline, CDR1 is MGHDK and CDR2 SYGVNS. The data were produced by immunoSEQ multiplex PCR, yet TCRdb's version contains in-frame clones alone and is incomplete. The sample lists roughly 190,000 clones, 80% to 85% occurring once. Source material: peripheral blood. This chain links TRBV25-1 with TRBJ2-1; D is unresolved. This sequence originates from a human donor with acute or convalescent COVID-19. The donor label of this sample is uncertain. CDR3 in DNA: TGTGCCAGCAGTGAGCCGACTCAATACAATGAGCAGTTCTTC. Its translation is CASSEPTQYNEQFF.